The clone carrying this TCR beta chain was seen more than once but under ten times. CDR3 length equals 12 residues. These data belong to a study of blood T cell repertoires in COVID-19. Study background: In each case, the material was cDNA or gDNA derived from T cells, B-cell-depleted T cells, or PBMCs.

Study processing details: Quantification of nucleated cells was approximated via reference gene primer amplification. Produced via immunoSEQ multiplex PCR; TCRdb's table is partial and in-frame only. The DNA gave D and trimming, while V, J and clone size come from that table. Of 200,000 to 250,000 clones detected, under 85% appear once; the ten largest clones hold roughly 1.3%. This TCR derives from a woman aged 25-40 years with COVID-19, enrolled during active disease. V is TRBV1 and J is TRBJ2-1; TRBD2 reflects the table's D call only, with no check against the DNA. TRBV1 is deemed a pseudogene. The sample taken for sequencing was peripheral blood. The CDR3 protein is CTSSQYYNEQFF. The CDR3 region has the DNA TGCACCAGCAGCCAGTACTACAATGAGCAGTTCTTC.